This T cell receptor (beta chain) was retrieved from a study of T cell responses to AZD1222 COVID-19 vaccine. Overall study context: Combined were second doses at about 4 or about 12 weeks.

A remark on this clone: Its antigen remains unidentified.

General observations from the study: Mapped onto spike, vaccine-associated CD4 TCRs spanned it and were dominant at 160-218 and 743-854. In a largely white British group with more females than males, clonal diversity was possibly underestimated.

The repertoire was sequenced with immunoSEQ multiplex PCR; TCRdb's copy has only in-frame clones and lacks some. Of tens of thousands of clones in the sample, 75% to 90% were seen once. The length of the CDR3 is 17 residues. V shed 4 bases, J shed 1 base, and the junction held 2 bases outside the gene matches. The germline V gene has CDR1 LGHNA and CDR2 YSLEER. Sequenced here: peripheral blood, sampled on day 0 of AZD1222 vaccination. The chain employs TRBV4-3 and TRBJ2-2; 14 positions match TRBD2. The source is an adult in good health. The CDR3 sequence is CASSPGTSGRNTGELFF. CDR3 in DNA: TGCGCCAGCAGCCCCGGGACTAGCGGGAGGAACACCGGGGAGCTGTTTTTT.